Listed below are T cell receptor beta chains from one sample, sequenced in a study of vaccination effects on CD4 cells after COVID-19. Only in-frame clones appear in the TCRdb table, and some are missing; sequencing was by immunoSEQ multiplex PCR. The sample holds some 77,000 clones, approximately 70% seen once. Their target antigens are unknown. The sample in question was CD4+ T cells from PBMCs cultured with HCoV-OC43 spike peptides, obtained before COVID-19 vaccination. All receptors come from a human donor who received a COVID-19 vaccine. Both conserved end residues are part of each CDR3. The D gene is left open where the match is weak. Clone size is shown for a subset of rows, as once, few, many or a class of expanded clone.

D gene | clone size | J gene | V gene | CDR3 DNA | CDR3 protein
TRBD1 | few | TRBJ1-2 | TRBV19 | TGTGCCAGTAGTCTGGGGACAGGGTTTTTTGGTTCTGGCTACACCTTC | CASSLGTGFFGSGYTF
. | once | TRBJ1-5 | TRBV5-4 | TGTGCCCCCACCCCGGACGGTTCCTCCAATCAGCCCCAGCATTTT | CAPTPDGSSNQPQHF
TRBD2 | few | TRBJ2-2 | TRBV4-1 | TGCGCCAGCAGCCGGAGCGGGGGGGCTGTGGCCGGGGAGCTGTTTTTT | CASSRSGGAVAGELFF
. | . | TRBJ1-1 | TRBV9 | TGTGCCAGCAGCGTAGTAGTCGGGGGTAACACTGAAGCTTTCTTT | CASSVVVGGNTEAFF
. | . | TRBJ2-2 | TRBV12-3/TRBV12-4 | TGTGCCAGCAGTCCCGATTTCCCCGGGGAGCTGTTTTTT | CASSPDFPGELFF
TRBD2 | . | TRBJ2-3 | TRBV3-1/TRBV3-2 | TGTGCCAGCAGCCAAGTACTAGCGGGGGGTACAGATACGCAGTATTTT | CASSQVLAGGTDTQYF
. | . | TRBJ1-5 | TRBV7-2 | TGTGCCAGCAGCTTAGTTTGGACAGCAAATCAGCCCCAGCATTTT | CASSLVWTANQPQHF
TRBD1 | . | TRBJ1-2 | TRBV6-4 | TGTGCCAGCAGTCGGGACAGCAATCTAATTTATGGCTACACCTTC | CASSRDSNLIYGYTF
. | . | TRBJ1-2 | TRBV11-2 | TGTGCCAGCAGCTTAGCGGGGTCTGGCTACACCTTC | CASSLAGSGYTF
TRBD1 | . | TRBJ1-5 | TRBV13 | TGTGCCAGCAGCACCACCCGAGGAACAGGGGGGACTTCGGACAATCAGCCCCAGCATTTT | CASSTTRGTGGTSDNQPQHF
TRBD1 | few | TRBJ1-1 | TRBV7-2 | TGTGCCAGCAGCAATCAGGGGGGGAACACTGAAGCTTTCTTT | CASSNQGGNTEAFF
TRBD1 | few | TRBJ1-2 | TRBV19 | TGTGCCAGTAGTCCGGGACAGTTCTATCATGACTACACCTTC | CASSPGQFYHDYTF
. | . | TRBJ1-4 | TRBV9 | TGTGCCAGCAGCTCGGCGGGGGTAAATGAAAAACTGTTTTTT | CASSSAGVNEKLFF
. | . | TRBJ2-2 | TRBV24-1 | TGTGCCACCAGTAGTGGCAGGGGGGCCGGGGAGCTGTTTTTT | CATSSGRGAGELFF
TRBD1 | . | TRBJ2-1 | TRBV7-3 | TGTGCCAGCAGCTCGGACAGGACCAATGAGCAGTTCTTC | CASSSDRTNEQFF
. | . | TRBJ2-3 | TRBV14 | TGTGCCAGCAGCCCCCATCTCACAGATACGCAGTATTTT | CASSPHLTDTQYF
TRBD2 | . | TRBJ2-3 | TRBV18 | TGTGCCAGCTCACCATCTAGCGGGGGGGCGACAGATACGCAGTATTTT | CASSPSSGGATDTQYF
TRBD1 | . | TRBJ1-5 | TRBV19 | TGTGCCAGTAGTAGGGACGGGACAGGGATACAGCCCCAGCATTTT | CASSRDGTGIQPQHF
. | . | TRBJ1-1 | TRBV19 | TGTGCCAGTAGTATAACAGGGTTCACTGAAGCTTTCTTT | CASSITGFTEAFF
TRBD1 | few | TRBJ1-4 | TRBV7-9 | TGTGCCAGCAGCCACCCGACAGGGGGTAATGAAAAACTGTTTTTT | CASSHPTGGNEKLFF
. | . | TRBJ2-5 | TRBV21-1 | TGTGCCAGCAGCAAGGGGAGTCAAGAGATTGGCCAGTACTTC | CASSKGSQEIGQYF
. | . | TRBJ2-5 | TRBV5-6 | TGTGCCAGCAGCTTTGGGGGTGAGCGGGTCCTACAAGAGACCCAGTACTTC | CASSFGGERVLQETQYF
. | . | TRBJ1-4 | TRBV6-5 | TGTGCCAGCAGCCTCAAAGCAACTAATGAAAAACTGTTTTTT | CASSLKATNEKLFF
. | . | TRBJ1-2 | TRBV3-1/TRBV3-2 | TGTGCCAGCAACGGGCCGCTGGCCCATGGCTACACCTTC | CASNGPLAHGYTF
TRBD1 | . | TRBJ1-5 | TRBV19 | TGTGCCAGTAGTATCGGAGCAGGGGGCAATTATGGTCAGCCCCAGCATTTT | CASSIGAGGNYGQPQHF
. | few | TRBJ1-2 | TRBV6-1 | TGTGCCAGCAGTGAAAGGGGATTTAACTATGGCTACACCTTC | CASSERGFNYGYTF
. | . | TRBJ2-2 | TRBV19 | TGTGCCAGTAGTATAGCAGTGACCGGGGAGCTGTTTTTT | CASSIAVTGELFF
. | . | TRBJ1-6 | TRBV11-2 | TGTGCCAGCAGCGTCACGAATTACTATAATTCACCCCTCCACTTT | CASSVTNYYNSPLHF
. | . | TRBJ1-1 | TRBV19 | TGTGCCAGTAGTTACCTAGGGGGGAGGGGAGACACTGAAGCTTTCTTT | CASSYLGGRGDTEAFF
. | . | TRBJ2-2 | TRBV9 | TGTGCCAGCAGTACGCGACCCGGGGAGCTGTTTTTT | CASSTRPGELFF
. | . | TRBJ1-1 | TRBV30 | TGTGCCTGGCCCGGGGGGGCTTTCTTT | CAWPGGAFF
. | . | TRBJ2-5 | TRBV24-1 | TGTGCCACCAGTGATTTGGCCGAGGGGGAGACCCAGTACTTC | CATSDLAEGETQYF
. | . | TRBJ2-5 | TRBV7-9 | TGTGCCAGCAGCTTAGTCATGGGTACCACTAGGGAGACCCAGTACTTC | CASSLVMGTTRETQYF
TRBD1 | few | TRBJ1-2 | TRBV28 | TGTGCCAGCAGTATCTCCGGGACAGCGTATGGTTATGGCTACACCTTC | CASSISGTAYGYGYTF
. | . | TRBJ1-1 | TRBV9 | TGTGCCAGCAGCGTAGATTGGATGAACACTGAAGCTTTCTTT | CASSVDWMNTEAFF
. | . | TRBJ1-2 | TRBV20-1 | TGCAGTGCTGGGAGACAGCGAGACTACACCTTC | CSAGRQRDYTF
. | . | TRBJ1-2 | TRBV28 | TGTGCCAGCAGTTTTTTCATTACGGGCTACACCTTC | CASSFFITGYTF
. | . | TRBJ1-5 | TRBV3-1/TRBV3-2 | TGTGCCAGCAGCCCAGATCCAGACAATACACCCAGCAATCAGCCCCAGCATTTT | CASSPDPDNTPSNQPQHF
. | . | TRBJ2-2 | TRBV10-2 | TGCGCCAGCAGTGAGGGGGGAACGAACACCGGGGAGCTGTTTTTT | CASSEGGTNTGELFF
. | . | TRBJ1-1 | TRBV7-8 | TGTGCCAGCAGCTTAGCTCTCGGCTACACTGAAGCTTTCTTT | CASSLALGYTEAFF
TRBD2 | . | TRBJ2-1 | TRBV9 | TGTGCCAGCAGCAGAGGAGGCGGGGGGGCTTATCAGGAGCAGTTCTTC | CASSRGGGGAYQEQFF
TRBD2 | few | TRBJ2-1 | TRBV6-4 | TGTGCCAGCAGTGACATCGGACTAGCGGGGGTGGAGCAGTTCTTC | CASSDIGLAGVEQFF
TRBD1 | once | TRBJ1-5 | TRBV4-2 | TGTGCCAGCAGCCAAGATGGGCAGGGGGGTTTCAAGCCCCAGCATTTT | CASSQDGQGGFKPQHF
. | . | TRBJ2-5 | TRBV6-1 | TGTGCCAGCAGTGAATACGGGGGACAGAAAGAGACCCAGTACTTC | CASSEYGGQKETQYF
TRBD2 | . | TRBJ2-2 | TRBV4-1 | TGCGCCAGCAGCCAATCGACGGCGGGGGGGCCGGGGGAGCTGTTTTTT | CASSQSTAGGPGELFF
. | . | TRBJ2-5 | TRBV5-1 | TGCGCCAGCAGCTCGGGCTTGGACCGAAGGAGGGAGACCCAGTACTTC | CASSSGLDRRRETQYF
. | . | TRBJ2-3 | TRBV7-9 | TGTGCCAGCAGCGTTTCAAGAGGCAAGGCAGATACGCAGTATTTT | CASSVSRGKADTQYF
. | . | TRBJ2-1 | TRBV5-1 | TGCGCCAGCAGCGGGGGTGGGGGGACGGATGAGCAGTTCTTC | CASSGGGGTDEQFF
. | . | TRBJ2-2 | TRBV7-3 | TGTGCCAGCAGCCAAGAAAACACCGGGGAGCTGTTTTTT | CASSQENTGELFF
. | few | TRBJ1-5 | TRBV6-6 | TGTGCCAGCAGTTACACGGGGGTAGGACAGCCCCAGCATTTT | CASSYTGVGQPQHF